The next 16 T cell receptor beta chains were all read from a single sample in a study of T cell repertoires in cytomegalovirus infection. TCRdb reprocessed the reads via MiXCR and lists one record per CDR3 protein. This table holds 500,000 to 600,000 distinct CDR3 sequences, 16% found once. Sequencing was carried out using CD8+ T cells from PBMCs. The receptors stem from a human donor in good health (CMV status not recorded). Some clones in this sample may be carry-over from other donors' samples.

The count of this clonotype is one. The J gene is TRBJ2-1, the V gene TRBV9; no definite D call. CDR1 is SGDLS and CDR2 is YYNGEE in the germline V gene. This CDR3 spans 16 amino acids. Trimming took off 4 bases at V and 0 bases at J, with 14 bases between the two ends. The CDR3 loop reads CASSPRLSVSYNEQFF. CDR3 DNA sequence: TGTGCCAGCAGCCCCCGGTTGAGCGTCTCCTACAATGAGCAGTTCTTC.

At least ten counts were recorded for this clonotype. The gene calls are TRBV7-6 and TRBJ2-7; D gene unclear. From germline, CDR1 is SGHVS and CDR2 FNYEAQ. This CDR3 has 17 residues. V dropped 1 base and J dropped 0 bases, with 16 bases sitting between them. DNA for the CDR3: TGTGCCAGCAGCTTAGGGGCCCTGGCAGGCAGCTCCTACGAGCAGTACTTC. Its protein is CASSLGALAGSSYEQYF.

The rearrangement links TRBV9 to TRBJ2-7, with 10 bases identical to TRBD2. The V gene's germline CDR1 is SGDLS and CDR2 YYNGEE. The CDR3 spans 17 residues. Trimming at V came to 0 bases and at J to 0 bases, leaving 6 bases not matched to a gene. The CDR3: CASSVGLAGQSSYEQYF. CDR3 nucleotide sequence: TGTGCCAGCAGCGTAGGACTAGCGGGCCAGAGCTCCTACGAGCAGTACTTC.

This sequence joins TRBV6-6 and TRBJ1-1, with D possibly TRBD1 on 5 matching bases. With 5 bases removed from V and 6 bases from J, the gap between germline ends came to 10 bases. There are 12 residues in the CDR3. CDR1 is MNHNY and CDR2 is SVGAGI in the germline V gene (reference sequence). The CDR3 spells CASSLRAPEAFF. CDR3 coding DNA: TGTGCCAGCAGTCTCAGGGCCCCTGAAGCTTTCTTT.

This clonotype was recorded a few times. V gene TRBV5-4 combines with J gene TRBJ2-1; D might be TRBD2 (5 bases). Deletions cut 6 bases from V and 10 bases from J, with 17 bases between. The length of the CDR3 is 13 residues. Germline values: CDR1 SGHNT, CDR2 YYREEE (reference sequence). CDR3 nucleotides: TGTGCCAGCAAAGATGGAGGCCAATTAGAGCAGTTCTTC. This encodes CASKDGGQLEQFF.

The chain's CDR3 is CASTLRGGRDNEQFF. CDR3 DNA: TGTGCCAGTACTCTCCGAGGGGGTAGGGACAATGAGCAGTTCTTC. The rearrangement uses TRBV27 and TRBJ2-1; D is perhaps TRBD1 (6 bases). This CDR3 spans 15 amino acids. V was trimmed by 9 bases and J by 5 bases, leaving 20 bases between them. Germline loops: CDR1 MNHEY, CDR2 SMNVEV (reference sequence).

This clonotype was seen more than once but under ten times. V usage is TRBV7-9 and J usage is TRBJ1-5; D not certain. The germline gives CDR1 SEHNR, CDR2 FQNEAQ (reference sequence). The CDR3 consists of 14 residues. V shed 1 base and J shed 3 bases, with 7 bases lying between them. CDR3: CASSLVDDNQPQHF. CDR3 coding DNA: TGTGCCAGCAGCTTAGTAGATGACAATCAGCCCCAGCATTTT.

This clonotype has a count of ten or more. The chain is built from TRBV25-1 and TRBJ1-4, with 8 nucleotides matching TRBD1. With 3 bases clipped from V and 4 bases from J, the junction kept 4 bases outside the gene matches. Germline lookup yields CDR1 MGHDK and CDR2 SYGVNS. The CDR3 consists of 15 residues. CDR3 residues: CASSDGQGHNEKLFF. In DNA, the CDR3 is TGTGCCAGCAGTGATGGACAGGGTCATAATGAAAAACTGTTTTTT.

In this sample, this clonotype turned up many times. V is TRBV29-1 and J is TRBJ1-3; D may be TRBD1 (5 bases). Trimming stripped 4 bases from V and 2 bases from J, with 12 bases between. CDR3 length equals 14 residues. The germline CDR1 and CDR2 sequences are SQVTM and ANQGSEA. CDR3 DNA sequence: TGCAGCGTTGTCCCCACGGGGGCTGGAAACACCATATATTTT. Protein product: CSVVPTGAGNTIYF.

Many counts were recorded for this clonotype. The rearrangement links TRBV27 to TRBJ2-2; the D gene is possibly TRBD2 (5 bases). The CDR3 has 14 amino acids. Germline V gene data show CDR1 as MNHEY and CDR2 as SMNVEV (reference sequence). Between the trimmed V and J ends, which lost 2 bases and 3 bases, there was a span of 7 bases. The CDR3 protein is CASSLMEDTGELFF. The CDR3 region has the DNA TGTGCCAGCAGTTTAATGGAGGACACCGGGGAGCTGTTTTTT.

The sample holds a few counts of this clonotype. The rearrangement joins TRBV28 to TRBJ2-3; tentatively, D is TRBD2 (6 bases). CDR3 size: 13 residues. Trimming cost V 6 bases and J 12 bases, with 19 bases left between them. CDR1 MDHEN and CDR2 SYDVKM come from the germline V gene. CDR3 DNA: TGTGCCAGCAGGTCAAACCCGGGACTGGACCAGTATTTT. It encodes CASRSNPGLDQYF.

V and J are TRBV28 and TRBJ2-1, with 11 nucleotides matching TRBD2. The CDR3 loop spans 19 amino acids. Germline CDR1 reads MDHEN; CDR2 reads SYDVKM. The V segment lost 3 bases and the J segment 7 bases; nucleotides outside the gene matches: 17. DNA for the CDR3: TGTGCCAGCAGTTTTACACGGTTTCGGCGACTAGCGGGATCTAATGAGCAGTTCTTC. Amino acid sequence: CASSFTRFRRLAGSNEQFF.

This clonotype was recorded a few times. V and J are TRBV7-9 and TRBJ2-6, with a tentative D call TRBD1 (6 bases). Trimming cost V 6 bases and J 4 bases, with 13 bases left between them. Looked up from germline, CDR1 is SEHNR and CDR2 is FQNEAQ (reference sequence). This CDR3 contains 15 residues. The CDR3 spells CASRPTGSGANVLTF. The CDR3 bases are TGTGCCAGCAGACCTACAGGGTCCGGGGCCAACGTCCTGACTTTC.

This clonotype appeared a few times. The CDR3 loop reads CASSLSSGNGYTF. CDR3 coding DNA: TGTGCCAGCAGCTTAAGCTCAGGGAATGGCTACACCTTC. This sequence joins TRBV11-3 and TRBJ1-2; the D gene is possibly TRBD1 (5 bases). Germline assignment: CDR1 SGHNT and CDR2 YENEEA. This CDR3 has 13 amino acids. Between the trimmed V and J ends, which lost 2 bases and 6 bases, there was a span of 10 bases.

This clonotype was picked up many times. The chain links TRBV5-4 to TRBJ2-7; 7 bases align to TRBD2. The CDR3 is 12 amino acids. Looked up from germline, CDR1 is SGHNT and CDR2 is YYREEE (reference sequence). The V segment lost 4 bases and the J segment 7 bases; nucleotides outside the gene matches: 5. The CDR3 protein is CASSREAGEQYF. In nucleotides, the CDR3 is TGTGCCAGCAGCCGGGAGGCGGGGGAGCAGTACTTC.

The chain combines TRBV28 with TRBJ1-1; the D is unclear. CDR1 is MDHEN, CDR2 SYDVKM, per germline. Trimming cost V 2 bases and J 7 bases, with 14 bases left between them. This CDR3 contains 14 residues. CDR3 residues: CASSLVRTADEAFF. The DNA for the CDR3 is TGTGCCAGCAGTTTAGTCCGCACAGCAGATGAAGCTTTCTTT.